The entry below gives a single T cell receptor beta chain sequence along with its context. Its antigen is not known. This CDR3 is 14 amino acids long. Germline V CDR1 and CDR2: SGHRS, YFSETQ. V shed 0 bases, J shed 6 bases, and the junction held 3 bases outside the gene matches. The repertoire was sequenced with immunoSEQ multiplex PCR; TCRdb's copy has only in-frame clones and lacks some. The sample holds 40,000 to 60,000 clones, about 88% seen once. This specimen belongs to a study of chemoradiotherapy in HPV16-positive cancers. Overall study context: Candidate HPV-specific T-cell clones and common TCR motifs came from functional assays in two HPV16-positive patients. Study-wide results and caveats: HPV-specific T cells were functionally defined from only a couple of HPV16-positive patients. Candidate HPV-specific clones and E7-related TCR motifs grew in tumor during treatment.

Repertoires were sampled repeatedly during chemoradiotherapy. The sample here was blood, taken from a patient who underwent chemoradiotherapy. The TCR comes from a human donor with HPV-associated anogenital cancer. The rearrangement uses TRBV5-1 and TRBJ1-2; 9 bases are shared with TRBD1. The CDR3 coding sequence is TGCGCCAGCAGCTTGGACAGGGGGCTTAATGGCTACACCTTC. Protein: CASSLDRGLNGYTF. The full variable domain, in which reference TRBV5-1 and TRBJ1-2 provide the parts outside the CDR3, is KAGVTQTPRYLIKTRGQQVTLSCSPISGHRSVSWYQQTPGQGLQFLFEYFSETQRNKGNFPGRFSGRQFSNSRSEMNVSTLELGDSALYLCASSLDRGLNGYTFGSGTRLTVV.